Included here is one T cell receptor (beta chain) sequence, with context. Its antigen is unknown. Base qualities are not provided; no much larger clone lies one nucleotide away. RNA was extracted using the RNeasy kit, and about 0.45 to 1 microgram was reverse transcribed with random hexamers. The immunoSEQ multiplex PCR assay, which covers 54 Vbeta and 13 Jbeta segments, was used to amplify TCR beta CDR3 regions. To correct PCR amplification bias, a synthetic template baseline was used for both primer optimization and computational correction. The original pipeline was this. Only productive sequences were kept, with reads annotated to V, D and J genes according to IMGT and analyzed in immunoSEQ Analyzer. Clonality was computed as one minus Shannon entropy normalized by log2 of the number of productive unique sequences. Public and private clones were assessed among the 100 most prevalent clones of each patient and control. Clones were defined as Susac-specific when absent from the healthy and MS cohorts, from roughly 1,000 published viral clones and from other ImmuneACCESS disease sequences. TCRdb cleaned the public reads at Q25 with fastp, built clones with MiXCR and kept in-frame beta chains. Merged by CDR3 protein, the rows form single entries marked with the most common genes and DNA. The V and J calls were not made by the authors but by TCRdb's processing. This sample gives 150,000 to 250,000 distinct CDR3 sequences in total; nearly 95% of them show up just once. The ten top clones hold approximately 0.097% of the sample.

This sample stems from a study of CD8 T cells in Susac syndrome (dated by TCRdb to about 2019). About the investigation overall: The study used repertoire sequencing to test whether antigen drove CD8+ T cell activation and differentiation in Susac syndrome. General findings and caveats noted by the study authors: The number of individuals in the TCR sequencing and HLA analysis was acknowledged as relatively small.

CDR1 and CDR2, looked up from the germline V gene (reference sequence), are DFQATT and SNEGSKA. V lost 2 bases and J lost 4 bases; the stretch between them is 12 bases long. From the cysteine through the phenylalanine, the CDR3 covers 15 amino acids. Only CDR3 DNA is held: 45 bases, read in frame from base 1. Peripheral blood CD8+ and CD4+ T cells from healthy donors, Susac syndrome patients and multiple sclerosis patients were profiled using high-throughput TCR beta sequencing. The multiple sclerosis controls were treatment-naive patients who had stable or active relapsing-remitting disease and met the revised McDonald criteria. Bulk CD8+ and CD4+ T cells were purified by magnetic negative isolation, while CD8+ TEMRA cells were enriched using FACS. Blood was drawn into EDTA tubes, processed within 24 hours, and PBMCs were isolated by density gradient centrifugation. PBMCs destined for TCR sequencing were cryopreserved in liquid nitrogen and later thawed in a 37 °C water bath. Purity of sorted or isolated CD4+, CD8+ and CD8+ TEMRA cells was at least 90%.

What was sequenced was CD4+ T cells from PBMCs. This clonotype was sampled from a human donor with multiple sclerosis. The chain is made from TRBV20-1 and TRBJ1-6; the D gene is possibly TRBD1, with 6 bases matching. Here the CDR3 is given as CSARPQGGYNSPLHF. The DNA sequence is as follows: TGCAGTGCTAGACCACAGGGTGGATATAATTCACCCCTCCACTTT.